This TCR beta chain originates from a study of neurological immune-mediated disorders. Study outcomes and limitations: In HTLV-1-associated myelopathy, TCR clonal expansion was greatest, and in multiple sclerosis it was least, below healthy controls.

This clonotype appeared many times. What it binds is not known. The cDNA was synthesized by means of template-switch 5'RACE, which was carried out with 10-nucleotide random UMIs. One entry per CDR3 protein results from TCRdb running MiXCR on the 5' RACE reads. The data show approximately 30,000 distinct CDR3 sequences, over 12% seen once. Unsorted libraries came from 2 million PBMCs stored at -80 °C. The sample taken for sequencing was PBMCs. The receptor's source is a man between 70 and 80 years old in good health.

The CDR3 DNA sequence: TGCAGTGCTAGTGACCTAACCGGGACAGGTGGTGAAAAACTGTTTTTT. Its protein is CSASDLTGTGGEKLFF. The chain recombines TRBV20-1 with TRBJ1-4, with TRBD1 identical over 8 bases. The CDR3 runs 16 residues. The ends lost 3 bases at V and 7 bases at J; junction bases unmatched: 13. CDR1 and CDR2 from the germline V gene are DFQATT and SNEGSKA (reference sequence).